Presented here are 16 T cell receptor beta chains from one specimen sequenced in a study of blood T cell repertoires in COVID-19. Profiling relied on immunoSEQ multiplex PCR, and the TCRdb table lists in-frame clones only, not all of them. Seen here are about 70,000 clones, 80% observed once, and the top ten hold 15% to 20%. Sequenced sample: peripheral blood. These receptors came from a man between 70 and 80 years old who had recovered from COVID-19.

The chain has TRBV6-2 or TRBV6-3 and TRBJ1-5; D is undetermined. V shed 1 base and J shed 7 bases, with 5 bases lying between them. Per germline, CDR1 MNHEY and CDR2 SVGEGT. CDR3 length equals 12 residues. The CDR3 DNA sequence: TGTGCCAGCAGTTACTTTAGCCAGCCCCAGCATTTT. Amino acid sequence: CASSYFSQPQHF.

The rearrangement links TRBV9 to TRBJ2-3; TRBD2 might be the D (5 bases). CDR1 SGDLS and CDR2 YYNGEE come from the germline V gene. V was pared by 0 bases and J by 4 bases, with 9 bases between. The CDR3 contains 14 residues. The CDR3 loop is CASSVAVGADTQYF. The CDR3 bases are TGTGCCAGCAGCGTAGCCGTCGGGGCAGATACGCAGTATTTT.

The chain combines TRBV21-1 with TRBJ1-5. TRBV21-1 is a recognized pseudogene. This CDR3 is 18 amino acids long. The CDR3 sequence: CASSYGRSTNFSNQPQHF. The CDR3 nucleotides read TGTGCCAGCAGTTATGGCAGATCGACTAACTTTAGCAATCAGCCCCAGCATTTT.

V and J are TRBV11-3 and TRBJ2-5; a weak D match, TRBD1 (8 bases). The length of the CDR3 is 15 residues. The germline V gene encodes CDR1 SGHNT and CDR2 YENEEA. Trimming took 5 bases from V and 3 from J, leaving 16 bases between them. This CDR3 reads CASSPQGGVEETQYF. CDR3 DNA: TGTGCCAGCAGCCCACAGGGGGGGGTAGAAGAGACCCAGTACTTC.

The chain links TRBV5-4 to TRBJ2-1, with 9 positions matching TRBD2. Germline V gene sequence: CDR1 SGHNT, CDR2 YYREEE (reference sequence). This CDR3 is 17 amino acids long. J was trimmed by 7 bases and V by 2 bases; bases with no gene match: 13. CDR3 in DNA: TGTGCCAGCAGCTTTAGACGTGGGCTAGCGGGGAGAAATGAGCAGTTCTTC. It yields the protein CASSFRRGLAGRNEQFF.

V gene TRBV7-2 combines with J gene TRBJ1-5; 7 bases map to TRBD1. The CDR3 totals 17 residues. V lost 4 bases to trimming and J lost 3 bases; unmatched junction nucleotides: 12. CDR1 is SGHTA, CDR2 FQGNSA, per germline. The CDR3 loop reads CASSSPFGTEDNQPQHF. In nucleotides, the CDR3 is TGTGCCAGCAGCTCCCCATTCGGGACAGAGGACAATCAGCCCCAGCATTTT.

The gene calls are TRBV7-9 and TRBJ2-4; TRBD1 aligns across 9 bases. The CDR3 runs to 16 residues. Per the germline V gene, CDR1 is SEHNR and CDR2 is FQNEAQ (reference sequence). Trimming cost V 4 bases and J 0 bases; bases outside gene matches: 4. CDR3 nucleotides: TGTGCCAGCAGCTCTGGGACAGGGTTAGCCAAAAACATTCAGTACTTC. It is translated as CASSSGTGLAKNIQYF. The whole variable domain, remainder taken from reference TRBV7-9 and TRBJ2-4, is DTGVSQNPRHKITKRGQNVTFRCDPISEHNRLYWYRQTLGQGPEFLTYFQNEAQLEKSRLLSDRFSAERPKGSFSTLEIQRTEQGDSAMYLCASSSGTGLAKNIQYFGAGTRLSVL.

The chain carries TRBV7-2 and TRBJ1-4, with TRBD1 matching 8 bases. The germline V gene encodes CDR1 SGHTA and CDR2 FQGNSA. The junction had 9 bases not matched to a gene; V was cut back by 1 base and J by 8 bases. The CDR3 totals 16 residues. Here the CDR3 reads CASSLDPGQAREKLFF. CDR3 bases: TGTGCCAGCAGCTTAGACCCGGGACAGGCGCGAGAAAAACTGTTTTTT. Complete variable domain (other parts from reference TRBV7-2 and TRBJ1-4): GAGVSQSPSNKVTEKGKDVELRCDPISGHTALYWYRQSLGQGLEFLIYFQGNSAPDKSGLPSDRFSAERTGGSVSTLTIQRTQQEDSAVYLCASSLDPGQAREKLFFGSGTQLSVL.

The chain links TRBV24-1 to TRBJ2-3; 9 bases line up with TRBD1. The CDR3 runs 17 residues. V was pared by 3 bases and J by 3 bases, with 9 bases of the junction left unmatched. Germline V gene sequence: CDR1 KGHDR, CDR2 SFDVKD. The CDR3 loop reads CATSDTGQGIGTDTQYF. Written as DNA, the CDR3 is TGTGCCACCAGTGATACCGGACAGGGGATCGGAACAGATACGCAGTATTTT.

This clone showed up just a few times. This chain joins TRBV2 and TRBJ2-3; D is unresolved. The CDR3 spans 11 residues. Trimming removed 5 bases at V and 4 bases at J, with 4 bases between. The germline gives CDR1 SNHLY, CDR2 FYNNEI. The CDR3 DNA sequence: TGTGCCAGCAGTTTAGCAGATACGCAGTATTTT. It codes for CASSLADTQYF.

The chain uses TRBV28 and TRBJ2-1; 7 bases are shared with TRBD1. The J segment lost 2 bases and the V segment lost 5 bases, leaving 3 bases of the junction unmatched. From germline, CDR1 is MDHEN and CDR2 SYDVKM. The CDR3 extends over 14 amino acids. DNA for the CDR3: TGTGCCAGCAGTAAGCAGGGGGCCTACAATGAGCAGTTCTTC. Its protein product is CASSKQGAYNEQFF.

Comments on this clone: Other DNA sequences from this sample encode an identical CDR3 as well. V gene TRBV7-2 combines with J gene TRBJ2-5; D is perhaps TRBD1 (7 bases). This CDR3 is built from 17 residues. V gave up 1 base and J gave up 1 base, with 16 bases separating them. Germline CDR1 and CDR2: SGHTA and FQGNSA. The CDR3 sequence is CASSLGGPQGGQETQYF. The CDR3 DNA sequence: TGTGCCAGCAGCTTAGGGGGTCCGCAGGGGGGCCAAGAGACCCAGTACTTC.

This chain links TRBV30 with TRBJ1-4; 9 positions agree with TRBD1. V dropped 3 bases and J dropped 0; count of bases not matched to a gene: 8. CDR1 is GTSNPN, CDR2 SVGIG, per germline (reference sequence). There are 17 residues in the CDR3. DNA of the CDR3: TGTGCCTGGAGCCCCTTAACAGGGGGCCCAACTAATGAAAAACTGTTTTTT. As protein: CAWSPLTGGPTNEKLFF. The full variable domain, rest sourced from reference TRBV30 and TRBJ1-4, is SQTIHQWPATLVQPVGSPLSLECTVEGTSNPNLYWYRQAAGRGLQLLFYSVGIGQISSEVPQNLSASRPQDRQFILSSKKLLLSDSGFYLCAWSPLTGGPTNEKLFFGSGTQLSVL.

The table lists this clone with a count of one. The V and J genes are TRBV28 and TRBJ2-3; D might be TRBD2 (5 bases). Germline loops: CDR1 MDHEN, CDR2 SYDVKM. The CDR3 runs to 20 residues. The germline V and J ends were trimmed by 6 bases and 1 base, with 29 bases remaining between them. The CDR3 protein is CASSFLGVRLVGTGTDTQYF. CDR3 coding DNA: TGTGCCAGCAGCTTCCTCGGGGTCCGTCTGGTGGGCACGGGCACAGATACGCAGTATTTT.

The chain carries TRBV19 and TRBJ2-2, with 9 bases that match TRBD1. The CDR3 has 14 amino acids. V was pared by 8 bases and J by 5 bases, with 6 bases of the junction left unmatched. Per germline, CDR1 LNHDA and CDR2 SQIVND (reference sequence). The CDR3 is CASGDRAQTGELFF. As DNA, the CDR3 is TGTGCCAGTGGGGACAGGGCCCAAACCGGGGAGCTGTTTTTT.

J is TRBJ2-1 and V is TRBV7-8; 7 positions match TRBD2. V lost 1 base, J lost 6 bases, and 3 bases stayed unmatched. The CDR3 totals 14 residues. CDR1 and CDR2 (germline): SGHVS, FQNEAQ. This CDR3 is CASSLVREGNEQFF. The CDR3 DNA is TGTGCCAGCAGCTTAGTCAGGGAGGGCAATGAGCAGTTCTTC.